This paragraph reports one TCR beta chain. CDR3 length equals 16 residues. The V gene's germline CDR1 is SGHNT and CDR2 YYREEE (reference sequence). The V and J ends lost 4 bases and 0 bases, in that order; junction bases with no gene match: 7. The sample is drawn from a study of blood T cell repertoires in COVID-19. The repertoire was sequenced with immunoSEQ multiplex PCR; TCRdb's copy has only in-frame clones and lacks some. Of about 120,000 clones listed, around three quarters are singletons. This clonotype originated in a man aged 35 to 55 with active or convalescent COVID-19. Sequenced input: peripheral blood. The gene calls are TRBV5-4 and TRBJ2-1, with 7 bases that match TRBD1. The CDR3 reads CASSGGQAASYNEQFF. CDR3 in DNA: TGTGCCAGCAGCGGAGGACAGGCAGCCTCCTACAATGAGCAGTTCTTC. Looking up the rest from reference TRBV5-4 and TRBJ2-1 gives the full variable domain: ETGVTQSPTHLIKTRGQQVTLRCSSQSGHNTVSWYQQALGQGPQFIFQYYREEENGRGNFPPRFSGLQFPNYSSELNVNALELDDSALYLCASSGGQAASYNEQFFGPGTRLTVL.